Detailed here is one T cell receptor (beta chain). Its cognate antigen has yet to be identified. For sequencing, an Illumina HiSeq 2000 was employed. The TCR beta cDNA libraries were made using 5'RACE template switching, a step that added both a universal primer site and unique molecular identifiers. cDNA synthesis was primed from the TCR beta constant segment, followed by two successive PCR amplification steps. In the original analysis: MIGEC was used to demultiplex reads and group reads by UMI, and MiTCR was used to assemble and quantify clonotypes. To exclude erroneous sequences, any TCR cDNA sequence not supported by at least two reads was discarded. Downstream repertoire analysis used the tcR package, and clonotypes were matched across fractions by CDR3 nucleotide sequence plus V segment. Antigen specificity was annotated against VDJdb with VDJmatch, allowing one amino acid substitution in CDR3. Once TCRdb had reprocessed the reads, it stored one entry per CDR3 protein sequence and supplied no DNA. These V and J calls are TCRdb output, not the study's own analysis. Per the sample table, the count is roughly 180,000 distinct CDR3 sequences. The top ten constitute about 19% of the sample.

The sample is drawn from a study of T cells expressing NK-cell markers (dated by TCRdb to 2019 to 2021). Concerning the study at large: TCR beta-chain repertoires were profiled in sorted CD3+CD56+NKG2C+, CD3+CD56+NKG2C- and CD3+CD56-NKG2C+ T-cell subsets from several donors. Illumina HiSeq 2000/2500, MiSeq or NextSeq was used to sequence libraries as 2 x 150 bp reads. The study sequenced eight donors, all healthy volunteers chosen at random: three men and five women. Of the eight sequenced donors, seven were found to be HCMV-seropositive and one was found to be HCMV-seronegative.

Inclusive of the bounding cysteine and phenylalanine, the CDR3 is 12 residues long. Nucleotide data are not available. Per the germline V gene (reference sequence), MNHEY is the CDR1 and SMNVEV is the CDR2. On the study overall, not on this receptor specifically: For several donors, the dominant CD3+CD56+NKG2C+ clonotypes were among the top 10 CD8+ clonotypes and accounted for about 1.0-8% of CD8+ T cells. Whether the expanded NKG2C-expressing T cell clones were specific for HCMV antigens was left unclear. Those dominant clonotypes were again the most abundant among CD3+CD56-NKG2C+ cells in a handful of donors, at roughly 28.3-65%.

HCMV serostatus was determined by detecting HCMV-specific IgG in serum with a commercial ELISA kit. Peripheral blood mononuclear cells were isolated from blood by Ficoll density gradient centrifugation. The sequence was obtained from a man aged 18 to 69 in good health. This chain joins TRBV27 to TRBJ2-7. Sequencing input: blood T cells: a sorted CD56 or NKG2C T cell subset, CD4+ or CD8+ T cells, or bulk PBMC T cells (not recorded which). The CDR3 protein is CASKGRTDEQYF.